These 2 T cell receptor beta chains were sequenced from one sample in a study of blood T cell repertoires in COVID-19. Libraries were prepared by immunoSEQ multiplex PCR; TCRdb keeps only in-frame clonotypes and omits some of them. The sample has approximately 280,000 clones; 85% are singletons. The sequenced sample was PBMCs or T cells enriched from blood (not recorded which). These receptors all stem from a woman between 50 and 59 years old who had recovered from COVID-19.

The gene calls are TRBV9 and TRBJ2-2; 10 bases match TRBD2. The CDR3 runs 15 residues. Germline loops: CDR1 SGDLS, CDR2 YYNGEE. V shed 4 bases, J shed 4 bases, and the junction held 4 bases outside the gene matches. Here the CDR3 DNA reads TGTGCCAGCAGCCCTAGCGGGAGTGGCACCGGGGAGCTGTTTTTT. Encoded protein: CASSPSGSGTGELFF.

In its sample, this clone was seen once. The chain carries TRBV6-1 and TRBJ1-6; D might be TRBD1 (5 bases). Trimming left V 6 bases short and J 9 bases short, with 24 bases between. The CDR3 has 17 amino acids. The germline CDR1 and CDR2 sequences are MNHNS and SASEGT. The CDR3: CASSETSGLRRVSPLHF. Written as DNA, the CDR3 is TGTGCCAGCAGCGAAACCTCGGGACTCCGCAGGGTTTCACCCCTCCACTTT.